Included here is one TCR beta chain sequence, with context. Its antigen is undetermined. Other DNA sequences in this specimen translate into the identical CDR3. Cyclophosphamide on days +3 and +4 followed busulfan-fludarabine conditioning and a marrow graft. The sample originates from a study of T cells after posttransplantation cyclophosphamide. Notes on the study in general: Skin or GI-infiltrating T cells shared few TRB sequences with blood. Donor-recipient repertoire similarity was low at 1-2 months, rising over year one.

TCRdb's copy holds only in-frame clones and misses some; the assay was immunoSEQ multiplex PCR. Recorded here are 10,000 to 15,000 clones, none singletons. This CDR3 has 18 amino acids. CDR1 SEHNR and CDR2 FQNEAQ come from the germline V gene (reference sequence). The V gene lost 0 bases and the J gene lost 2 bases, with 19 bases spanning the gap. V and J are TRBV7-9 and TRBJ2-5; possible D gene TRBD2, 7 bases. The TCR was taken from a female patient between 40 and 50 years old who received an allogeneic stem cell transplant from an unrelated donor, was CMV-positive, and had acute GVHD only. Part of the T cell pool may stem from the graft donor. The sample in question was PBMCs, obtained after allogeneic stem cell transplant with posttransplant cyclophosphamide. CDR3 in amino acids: CASSLASWGGADQETQYF. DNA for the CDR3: TGTGCCAGCAGCTTAGCCTCGTGGGGGGGGGCTGATCAAGAGACCCAGTACTTC.